This TCR beta chain is from a study of cytomegalovirus exposure and HLA in healthy donors. General study findings and limits: Reported performance of the classifier showed diagnosis of cytomegalovirus status with high specificity and sensitivity.

CDR1 SGHAT and CDR2 FQNNGV come from the germline V gene. The CDR3 is made up of 16 amino acids. The trim removed 1 base at V and 0 bases at J, leaving 4 bases unmatched. Generated by immunoSEQ multiplex PCR, the TCRdb table keeps only in-frame clones and is missing some. Of roughly 250,000 clones detected, around 88% appear once; the ten largest clones hold over 0.95%. This clone was seen only once. Its antigen is currently unknown. The rearrangement uses TRBV11-2 and TRBJ2-7; 9 bases map to TRBD1. The clonotype comes from a woman in her twenties or thirties in good health and CMV-seropositive. The specimen was PBMCs. Here the CDR3 reads CASSLVGTGRSYEQYF. In DNA, the CDR3 is TGTGCCAGCAGCTTAGTGGGGACAGGGCGCTCCTACGAGCAGTACTTC. The full variable domain, completed using reference TRBV11-2 and TRBJ2-7, is EAGVAQSPRYKIIEKRQSVAFWCNPISGHATLYWYQQILGQGPKLLIQFQNNGVVDDSQLPKDRFSAERLKGVDSTLKIQPAKLEDSAVYLCASSLVGTGRSYEQYFGPGTRLTVT.